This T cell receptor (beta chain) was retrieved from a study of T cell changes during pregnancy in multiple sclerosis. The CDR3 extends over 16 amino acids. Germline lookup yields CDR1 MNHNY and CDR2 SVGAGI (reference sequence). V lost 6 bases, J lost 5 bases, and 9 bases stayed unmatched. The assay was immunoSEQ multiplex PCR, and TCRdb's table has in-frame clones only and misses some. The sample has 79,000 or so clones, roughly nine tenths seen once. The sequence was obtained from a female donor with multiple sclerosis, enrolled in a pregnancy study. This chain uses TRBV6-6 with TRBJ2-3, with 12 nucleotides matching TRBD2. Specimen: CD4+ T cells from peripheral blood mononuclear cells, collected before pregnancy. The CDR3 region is CASRTTLAGGLDTQYF. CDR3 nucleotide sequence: TGTGCCAGCAGGACGACACTAGCGGGAGGATTAGATACGCAGTATTTT.